These 27 T cell receptor beta chains were all obtained from the same sample, sequenced in a study of neurological immune-mediated disorders (dated by TCRdb to the late 2010s). The library was generated by 5' RACE. Sequencing instrument: Illumina HiSeq 2500. TCRdb handled the public reads itself, with Q25 trimming in fastp and clone calling in MiXCR, and kept productive beta chains. Entries that share a CDR3 protein sequence are merged under the most common genes and DNA. Across this sample there are tens of thousands of distinct CDR3 sequences, with roughly a sixth seen only once. The ten largest clones capture 15% of the sample. The sequencing sample was made of PBMCs. Receptors were obtained from a woman aged 40 to 55 in good health.

The genes are TRBV6-2 or TRBV6-3 and TRBJ2-1; 10 bases agree with TRBD2. J lost 6 bases, V lost 6 bases, and 11 bases had no gene match. Looked up from germline, CDR1 is MNHEY and CDR2 is SVGEGT. The CDR3 has 16 amino acids. CDR3 in amino acids: CASSPGSGGLPNEQFF. CDR3 DNA: TGTGCCAGCAGCCCGGGTAGCGGGGGGCTGCCCAATGAGCAGTTCTTC.

This clonotype was seen ten or more times. The chain's CDR3 is CSASGFGTPSGANVLTF. DNA of the CDR3: TGCAGTGCTAGTGGTTTTGGGACACCCTCTGGGGCCAACGTCCTGACTTTC. The chain couples TRBV20-1 to TRBJ2-6; D is perhaps TRBD1 (6 bases). Germline assignment: CDR1 DFQATT and CDR2 SNEGSKA (reference sequence). This CDR3 spans 17 amino acids. V dropped 3 bases and J dropped 0 bases, with 15 bases sitting between them.

This clonotype was recorded once. This rearrangement joins TRBV3-1 to TRBJ2-7; D uncertain. In germline, CDR1 is LGHDT, CDR2 YNNKEL (reference sequence). Trimming cost V 7 bases and J 3 bases, with 13 bases left between them. The CDR3 runs to 13 residues. The CDR3 loop is CASNKFNSYEQYF. The CDR3 nucleotides are TGTGCCAGCAACAAGTTTAACAGCTACGAGCAGTACTTC.

In this sample, this clonotype turned up many times. The chain recombines TRBV9 with TRBJ2-3; no reliable D call. V was trimmed by 0 bases and J by 4 bases, leaving 6 bases between them. The germline CDR1 and CDR2 sequences are SGDLS and YYNGEE. CDR3 length: 13 amino acids. This chain's CDR3 is CASSVGGADTQYF. DNA of the CDR3: TGTGCCAGCAGCGTAGGTGGAGCAGATACGCAGTATTTT.

There are many counts of this clonotype. The chain is built from TRBV20-1 and TRBJ2-2, with D tentatively TRBD2 (5 bases). Looked up from germline, CDR1 is DFQATT and CDR2 is SNEGSKA (reference sequence). The CDR3 is 13 residues long. V gave up 1 base and J gave up 7 bases, with 10 bases separating them. The DNA for the CDR3 is TGCAGTGCTAGAGTCCGGGCGGGCGGGGAGCTGTTTTTT. It yields the protein CSARVRAGGELFF.

This clonotype occurred many times. V usage is TRBV10-3 and J usage is TRBJ2-7; D remains ambiguous. The length of the CDR3 is 15 residues. Germline CDR1 reads ENHRY; CDR2 reads SYGVKD. Trimming took off 0 bases at V and 2 bases at J, with 11 bases between the two ends. CDR3 region: CAISESRDTPYEQYF. Here the CDR3 DNA reads TGTGCCATCAGTGAGTCGAGAGACACTCCCTACGAGCAGTACTTC.

This clonotype turned up a few times. The chain joins TRBV12-3 or TRBV12-4 to TRBJ2-1; 12 nucleotides align to TRBD2. This CDR3 spans 15 amino acids. With V trimmed by 6 bases and J by 8 bases, 8 bases remained unmatched. CDR3 loop: CASRVLAGGLYEQFF. The CDR3 DNA sequence: TGTGCCAGCAGAGTTCTAGCGGGGGGGCTCTATGAGCAGTTCTTC.

This clonotype showed up many times. This chain joins TRBV12-3 or TRBV12-4 and TRBJ2-3; no reliable D call. V shed 7 bases and J shed 1 base, with 3 bases lying between them. The CDR3 is 11 amino acids. The CDR3 nucleotides read TGTGCCAGCACCGGCACAGATACGCAGTATTTT. Encoded protein: CASTGTDTQYF.

This clonotype was seen ten or more times. This chain links TRBV5-1 with TRBJ2-3; D might be TRBD1 (6 bases). This CDR3 is built from 14 residues. Per germline, CDR1 SGHRS and CDR2 YFSETQ. The V gene lost 4 bases and the J gene lost 1 base, with 10 bases spanning the gap. This CDR3 reads CASSVDRRTDTQYF. CDR3 sequence (DNA): TGCGCCAGCAGCGTTGACAGGCGCACAGATACGCAGTATTTT.

This clonotype was observed at least ten times. The chain has TRBV20-1 and TRBJ2-2; D is ambiguous. Per the germline V gene, CDR1 is DFQATT and CDR2 is SNEGSKA (reference sequence). The ends were cut back, 2 bases at V and 5 bases at J, with 9 bases in the middle. The CDR3 is 13 residues long. The CDR3 DNA reads TGCAGTGCTAGAAGCAGATGGACCGGGGAGCTGTTTTTT. Its protein is CSARSRWTGELFF.

This clonotype showed up many times. The genes are TRBV5-1 and TRBJ2-5; 10 bases are shared with TRBD2. CDR1 and CDR2 (germline): SGHRS, YFSETQ. Trimming removed 0 bases from V and 1 base from J; junction bases left unmatched: 3. The CDR3 contains 16 residues. CDR3 in amino acids: CASSLGIAGGQETQYF. CDR3 DNA: TGCGCCAGCAGCTTGGGGATAGCGGGGGGCCAAGAGACCCAGTACTTC.

This clonotype was counted many times. This rearrangement joins TRBV5-6 to TRBJ2-1, with 8 bases that match TRBD1. The CDR3 is 16 amino acids. Trimming cost V 4 bases and J 9 bases; bases outside gene matches: 15. Germline V gene sequence: CDR1 SGHDT, CDR2 YYEEEE. CDR3 amino acids: CASSLRTGTGWSEQFF. The CDR3 nucleotides read TGTGCCAGCAGCCTAAGGACAGGGACGGGTTGGAGTGAGCAGTTCTTC.

The chain is built from TRBV2 and TRBJ2-1; 11 positions agree with TRBD2. Germline trimming cut 3 bases from V and 7 bases from J; bases unmatched to any gene: 5. Germline assignment: CDR1 SNHLY and CDR2 FYNNEI. The CDR3 length is 15 residues. CDR3 protein: CASSDRVAGGNEQFF. The CDR3 region has the DNA TGTGCCAGCAGTGACCGGGTAGCGGGGGGGAATGAGCAGTTCTTC.

This clonotype appeared many times. The chain is built from TRBV6-5 and TRBJ2-1; a weak D match, TRBD1 (5 bases). Germline values: CDR1 MNHEY, CDR2 SVGAGI. This CDR3 is built from 16 residues. The germline V and J ends were trimmed by 6 bases and 5 bases, with 20 bases remaining between them. CDR3 amino acids: CASRVDWAGSNNEQFF. CDR3 sequence (DNA): TGTGCCAGCAGGGTTGATTGGGCAGGGTCTAACAATGAGCAGTTCTTC.

This clonotype was recorded at least ten times. The chain uses TRBV5-1 and TRBJ2-2, with D tentatively TRBD2 (7 bases). Germline V gene sequence: CDR1 SGHRS, CDR2 YFSETQ. The CDR3 length is 16 residues. V was trimmed by 4 bases and J by 3 bases, leaving 16 bases between them. CDR3 amino acids: CASSPRLGGDTGELFF. CDR3 coding DNA: TGCGCCAGCAGCCCCCGGTTAGGGGGGGACACCGGGGAGCTGTTTTTT.

This clonotype was seen many times. The chain has TRBV4-1 and TRBJ2-5; the D is unclear. V lost 1 base to trimming and J lost 7 bases, with 10 bases between them. CDR3 length: 13 amino acids. The germline V gene has CDR1 MGHRA and CDR2 YSYEKL. DNA for the CDR3: TGCGCCAGCAGCCAAGTTGGAGCTGGGACCCAGTACTTC. Its protein is CASSQVGAGTQYF.

The V gene is TRBV9, the J gene TRBJ2-5; D gene ambiguous. The V gene lost 4 bases and the J gene lost 2 bases, with 12 bases spanning the gap. The CDR3 has 14 amino acids. Germline V lookup: CDR1 SGDLS, CDR2 YYNGEE. As DNA, the CDR3 is TGTGCCAGCAGCCGGTCGGTTTTTCAAGAGACCCAGTACTTC. This encodes CASSRSVFQETQYF.

The chain carries TRBV29-1 and TRBJ2-7; tentatively, D is TRBD1 or TRBD2 (5 bases each). This CDR3 region has 15 residues. Germline V lookup: CDR1 SQVTM, CDR2 ANQGSEA. This CDR3 reads CVVGVSRQISYEQYF. The DNA of the CDR3 is TGCGTTGTGGGGGTTTCGAGACAGATCTCCTACGAGCAGTACTTC.

In this sample, this clonotype turned up a few times. The chain combines TRBV4-2 with TRBJ2-2, with 8 nucleotides matching TRBD1. Germline values: CDR1 LGHNA, CDR2 YNFKEQ. The CDR3 is made up of 16 amino acids. The ends lost 4 bases at V and 4 bases at J; junction bases unmatched: 8. Here the CDR3 DNA reads TGTGCCAGCAGCCCCGGACAGGGAAGAAGCACCGGGGAGCTGTTTTTT. Residues: CASSPGQGRSTGELFF.

DNA for the CDR3: TGCAGTGCTAGAGATCGGCGGAGCAGGAGGGGCCAAGAGACCCAGTACTTC. This gives the protein CSARDRRSRRGQETQYF. This chain connects TRBV20-1 to TRBJ2-5; weak D call: TRBD2 (6 bases). The CDR3 covers 17 residues. Germline-derived CDR1 and CDR2 are DFQATT and SNEGSKA (reference sequence). Deletions cut 0 bases from V and 1 base from J, with 18 bases between.

Ten or more counts support this clonotype. This sequence joins TRBV6-5 and TRBJ1-1; a weak D match, TRBD1 (6 bases). The CDR3 is 13 amino acids. Germline-derived CDR1 and CDR2 are MNHEY and SVGAGI. The V and J ends lost 4 bases and 5 bases respectively, with 11 bases between them. The CDR3 bases are TGTGCCAGCAGTTTACACAGGGCTACTGAAGCTTTCTTT. Translation gives CASSLHRATEAFF.

In its sample, this clonotype was seen many times. This chain uses TRBV28 with TRBJ2-5; TRBD2 matches 8 bases. The CDR3 extends over 17 amino acids. Germline loops: CDR1 MDHEN, CDR2 SYDVKM. V gave up 3 bases and J gave up 5 bases; unmatched junction bases: 14. CDR3: CASSLGTSAGGVETQYF. CDR3 DNA: TGTGCCAGCAGTTTGGGGACGTCGGCGGGGGGCGTGGAGACCCAGTACTTC.

This clonotype was observed many times. The chain combines TRBV12-3 or TRBV12-4 with TRBJ2-5; 12 bases match TRBD2. After removal of 1 base from V and 2 bases from J, the junction contained 2 bases not matched to a gene. The CDR3 covers 16 residues. CDR3 in DNA: TGTGCCAGCAGTTTAGGACTAGCGGGAGAGCAAGAGACCCAGTACTTC. This codes for CASSLGLAGEQETQYF.

The CDR3 bases are TGTGCCAGTAGTCCCGGGACTAGCTGGGGAAATGAGCAGTTCTTC. Translating it yields CASSPGTSWGNEQFF. V and J are TRBV19 and TRBJ2-1, with 9 bases that match TRBD2. The CDR3 runs 15 residues. V lost 5 bases, J lost 7 bases, and 9 bases stayed unmatched. The V gene's germline CDR1 is LNHDA and CDR2 SQIVND (reference sequence).

The table lists this clonotype with many counts. The chain links TRBV15 to TRBJ2-2; TRBD1 might be the D (6 bases). Deletions cut 5 bases from V and 5 bases from J, with 18 bases between. Germline CDR1 is LNHNV and CDR2 is YYDKDF (reference sequence). The CDR3 loop spans 16 amino acids. CDR3 protein: CATSEIGLGATGELFF. CDR3 DNA: TGTGCCACCAGCGAGATAGGCTTGGGGGCGACCGGGGAGCTGTTTTTT.

This clonotype came up many times. For the CDR3, the DNA is TGCGCCAGCAGCCCGACCCGTTCCACAGATACGCAGTATTTT. It encodes CASSPTRSTDTQYF. V gene TRBV4-1 combines with J gene TRBJ2-3; D call uncertain. Trimming took off 4 bases at V and 2 bases at J, with 10 bases between the two ends. The CDR3 has 14 amino acids. Per germline, CDR1 MGHRA and CDR2 YSYEKL.

This clonotype was seen repeatedly, ten times or more. V and J are TRBV5-8 and TRBJ2-7; unclear D gene. Germline V gene lookup returns CDR1 SGHTS and CDR2 YDEGEE. The germline V and J ends were trimmed by 0 bases and 3 bases, with 10 bases remaining between them. The CDR3 consists of 14 residues. CDR3 loop: CASSLGQIHYEQYV. The DNA of the CDR3 is TGTGCCAGCAGCTTGGGGCAGATTCACTACGAGCAGTACGTC.